These T cell receptor beta chains were read from a single sample in a study of T cell repertoires in cytomegalovirus infection. TCRdb reanalysed the reads using MiXCR and keeps one entry per CDR3 protein. This table has roughly 920,000 distinct CDR3 sequences, more than 25% appearing once. Their antigens are not known. The material was cultured CD8+ T cells from PBMCs, obtained from culture after CMV antigen stimulation. The receptor source for this set is a human donor in good health (CMV status not recorded). Some clones in this sample may be carry-over from other donors' samples. Each CDR3 is given with its conserved first and last residue. A D gene is named only where the DNA matches it firmly. The size entry is marked missing in some rows and otherwise reads once, few, many or a size class.

d_call clone_size j_call v_call cdr3_length cdr3_aa cdr3_nt
TRBD1 - TRBJ1-2 TRBV14 16 CASSQLTGTGNYGYTF TGTGCCAGCAGCCAACTTACCGGGACAGGGAACTATGGCTACACCTTC
- - TRBJ2-3 TRBV9 13 CASSVPAGDTQYF TGTGCCAGTAGCGTCCCGGCCGGGGATACGCAGTATTTT
TRBD2 many TRBJ2-2 TRBV7-2 15 CASSPGREGTGELFF TGTGCCAGCAGCCCCGGCAGGGAGGGGACCGGGGAGCTGTTTTTT
TRBD1 many TRBJ1-5 TRBV27 17 CASSQTSGTGINQPQHF TGTGCCAGCAGCCAGACCTCCGGGACAGGGATCAATCAGCCCCAGCATTTT
TRBD1 - TRBJ2-2 TRBV9 17 CASSDHAQGENTGELFF TGTGCCAGCAGCGACCACGCACAGGGGGAGAACACCGGGGAGCTGTTTTTT
- - TRBJ1-2 TRBV10-3 12 CAISESAYGYTF TGTGCCATCAGTGAGTCGGCCTATGGCTACACCTTC
- - TRBJ2-3 TRBV12-3/TRBV12-4 14 CASLPGARTDTQYF TGTGCCAGCCTGCCGGGGGCCCGCACAGATACGCAGTATTTT
- - TRBJ2-3 TRBV28 15 CASSLYSGYTDTQYF TGTGCCAGCAGTTTATACTCAGGTTACACAGATACGCAGTATTTT
TRBD1 once TRBJ2-5 TRBV11-2 16 CASSSGTGQGEATQYF TGTGCCAGCAGCTCTGGGACAGGGCAGGGTGAAGCGACCCAGTACTTC
- - TRBJ1-2 TRBV9 14 CASSVDNSGYGYTF TGTGCCAGCAGCGTAGACAATAGTGGATATGGCTACACCTTC
- few TRBJ2-1 TRBV6-5 20 CASSYSILPHPTTGGNEQFF TGTGCCAGCAGTTACTCGATTCTCCCACACCCAACGACAGGTGGCAATGAGCAGTTCTTC
- - TRBJ1-2 TRBV2 12 CASPGYFSGYTF TGTGCCAGCCCAGGCTATTTTTCGGGCTACACCTTC
TRBD1 - TRBJ2-1 TRBV6-6 14 CASSSARTGDEQFF TGTGCCAGCAGTTCCGCCCGAACAGGGGATGAGCAGTTCTTC
- many TRBJ2-3 TRBV7-6 17 CASSPRRRGGDTDTQYF TGTGCCAGCAGCCCGAGACGAAGGGGCGGGGACACAGATACGCAGTATTTT
- few TRBJ1-2 TRBV19 15 CASSIDASAARGYTF TGTGCCAGTAGTATAGATGCGTCGGCAGCGCGGGGCTACACCTTC
- - TRBJ2-5 TRBV19 14 CASSMLGAQETQYF TGTGCCAGTAGTATGCTGGGGGCTCAAGAGACCCAGTACTTC